Listed below are T cell receptor beta chains from one sample, sequenced in a study of T cells after yellow fever vaccination. TCRdb re-derived calls from the 5' RACE reads in MiXCR, one entry per CDR3 protein. The sample shows some 120,000 distinct CDR3 sequences, under 9% of them seen only once. The specimen was CD8+ T cells sorted from PBMCs, collected 45 days after the yellow fever booster vaccination. These TCRs come from a man younger than 40 who received the YFV17D yellow fever vaccine. Each CDR3 is given with its conserved first and last residue. A D gene is named only where the DNA matches it firmly. Clone sizes are given selectively: once, few, many, or a class where the clone is expanded.

V: TRBV7-9
J: TRBJ2-1
size: many
D: TRBD2
CDR3: CASSPGRLAYNEQFF
DNA: TGTGCCAGCTCACCCGGGAGGTTAGCCTACAATGAGCAGTTCTTC

V: TRBV12-3/TRBV12-4
J: TRBJ2-2
size: many
D: TRBD2
CDR3: CASRTGTSGITGELFF
DNA: TGTGCCAGCAGAACCGGGACTAGCGGCATCACCGGGGAGCTGTTTTTT

V: TRBV11-2
J: TRBJ2-3
size: many
D: TRBD2
CDR3: CASSLRDYHPTDTQYF
DNA: TGTGCCAGCAGCCTCCGGGACTACCACCCCACAGATACGCAGTATTTT

V: TRBV12-3/TRBV12-4
J: TRBJ2-4
size: many
D: NA
CDR3: CASSLGSNIQYF
DNA: TGTGCCAGCAGTTTAGGTTCGAACATTCAGTACTTC

V: TRBV5-1
J: TRBJ1-1
size: many
D: NA
CDR3: CASSLVSKGFNTEAFF
DNA: TGCGCCAGCAGCTTAGTGTCGAAGGGGTTTAACACTGAAGCTTTCTTT

V: TRBV12-3/TRBV12-4
J: TRBJ2-3
size: few
D: NA
CDR3: CASSALDGGSTDTQYF
DNA: TGTGCCAGCAGTGCCCTAGACGGCGGAAGCACAGATACGCAGTATTTT

V: TRBV16
J: TRBJ2-5
size: many
D: TRBD2
CDR3: CASSRTSPETQYF
DNA: TGTGCCAGCAGCCGGACTAGTCCAGAGACCCAGTACTTC

V: TRBV12-3/TRBV12-4
J: TRBJ2-7
size: many
D: NA
CDR3: CASSYPGDPYEQYF
DNA: TGTGCCAGCAGCTACCCAGGGGATCCCTACGAGCAGTACTTC

V: TRBV4-3
J: TRBJ2-4
size: few
D: TRBD2
CDR3: CASSQGATSGRRNIQYF
DNA: TGCGCCAGCAGCCAAGGAGCGACTAGCGGGAGACGAAACATTCAGTACTTC

V: TRBV7-3
J: TRBJ2-5
size: many
D: TRBD1
CDR3: CASSKTGGEETQYF
DNA: TGTGCCAGCAGCAAGACAGGGGGCGAAGAGACCCAGTACTTC

V: TRBV28
J: TRBJ1-5
size: NA
D: NA
CDR3: CASSLIRGFDWGQPQHF
DNA: TGTGCCAGCAGTTTGATCAGGGGCTTCGATTGGGGTCAGCCCCAGCATTTT

V: TRBV7-2
J: TRBJ2-1
size: few
D: TRBD1
CDR3: CASSGGDREGLKASNEQFF
DNA: TGTGCCAGCAGCGGCGGGGACAGGGAGGGACTGAAGGCTAGCAATGAGCAGTTCTTC